This TCR beta chain emerged from a study of blood T cells in healthy people across ages. Using a J-beta primer mix together with a sample-barcoded 5' primer, a second PCR was run for roughly 6 to 11 cycles. A tag from a template-switch adaptor with 12 random nucleotides marked each cDNA molecule. Using its own MiXCR run on the 5' RACE reads, TCRdb lists one record per CDR3 protein. The sample contains about 1.4 million distinct CDR3 sequences, approximately 59% of which appear only once. Details on this clonotype: Its cognate antigen is unknown.

The CDR3 has 12 amino acids. Germline CDR1 SNHLY, CDR2 FYNNEI. The V end was cut by 7 bases, the J end by 4 bases, with 10 bases between. Overall study findings and caveats: When set beside aged donors, long-lived donors presented more naive CD4+ cells and higher diversity. Lack of knowledge of donor CMV status possibly confounded expanded clonotype changes. The study found TCR beta diversity correlated strongly with naive T cell percentage.

The chain joins TRBV2 to TRBJ2-5, with D perhaps TRBD1 (5 bases). This TCR was sampled from a man aged 18 to 35 in good health. Sequenced input: blood. CDR3 coding DNA: TGTGCCAGCATAGCAGGGCGAGAGACCCAGTACTTC. This translates into CASIAGRETQYF.